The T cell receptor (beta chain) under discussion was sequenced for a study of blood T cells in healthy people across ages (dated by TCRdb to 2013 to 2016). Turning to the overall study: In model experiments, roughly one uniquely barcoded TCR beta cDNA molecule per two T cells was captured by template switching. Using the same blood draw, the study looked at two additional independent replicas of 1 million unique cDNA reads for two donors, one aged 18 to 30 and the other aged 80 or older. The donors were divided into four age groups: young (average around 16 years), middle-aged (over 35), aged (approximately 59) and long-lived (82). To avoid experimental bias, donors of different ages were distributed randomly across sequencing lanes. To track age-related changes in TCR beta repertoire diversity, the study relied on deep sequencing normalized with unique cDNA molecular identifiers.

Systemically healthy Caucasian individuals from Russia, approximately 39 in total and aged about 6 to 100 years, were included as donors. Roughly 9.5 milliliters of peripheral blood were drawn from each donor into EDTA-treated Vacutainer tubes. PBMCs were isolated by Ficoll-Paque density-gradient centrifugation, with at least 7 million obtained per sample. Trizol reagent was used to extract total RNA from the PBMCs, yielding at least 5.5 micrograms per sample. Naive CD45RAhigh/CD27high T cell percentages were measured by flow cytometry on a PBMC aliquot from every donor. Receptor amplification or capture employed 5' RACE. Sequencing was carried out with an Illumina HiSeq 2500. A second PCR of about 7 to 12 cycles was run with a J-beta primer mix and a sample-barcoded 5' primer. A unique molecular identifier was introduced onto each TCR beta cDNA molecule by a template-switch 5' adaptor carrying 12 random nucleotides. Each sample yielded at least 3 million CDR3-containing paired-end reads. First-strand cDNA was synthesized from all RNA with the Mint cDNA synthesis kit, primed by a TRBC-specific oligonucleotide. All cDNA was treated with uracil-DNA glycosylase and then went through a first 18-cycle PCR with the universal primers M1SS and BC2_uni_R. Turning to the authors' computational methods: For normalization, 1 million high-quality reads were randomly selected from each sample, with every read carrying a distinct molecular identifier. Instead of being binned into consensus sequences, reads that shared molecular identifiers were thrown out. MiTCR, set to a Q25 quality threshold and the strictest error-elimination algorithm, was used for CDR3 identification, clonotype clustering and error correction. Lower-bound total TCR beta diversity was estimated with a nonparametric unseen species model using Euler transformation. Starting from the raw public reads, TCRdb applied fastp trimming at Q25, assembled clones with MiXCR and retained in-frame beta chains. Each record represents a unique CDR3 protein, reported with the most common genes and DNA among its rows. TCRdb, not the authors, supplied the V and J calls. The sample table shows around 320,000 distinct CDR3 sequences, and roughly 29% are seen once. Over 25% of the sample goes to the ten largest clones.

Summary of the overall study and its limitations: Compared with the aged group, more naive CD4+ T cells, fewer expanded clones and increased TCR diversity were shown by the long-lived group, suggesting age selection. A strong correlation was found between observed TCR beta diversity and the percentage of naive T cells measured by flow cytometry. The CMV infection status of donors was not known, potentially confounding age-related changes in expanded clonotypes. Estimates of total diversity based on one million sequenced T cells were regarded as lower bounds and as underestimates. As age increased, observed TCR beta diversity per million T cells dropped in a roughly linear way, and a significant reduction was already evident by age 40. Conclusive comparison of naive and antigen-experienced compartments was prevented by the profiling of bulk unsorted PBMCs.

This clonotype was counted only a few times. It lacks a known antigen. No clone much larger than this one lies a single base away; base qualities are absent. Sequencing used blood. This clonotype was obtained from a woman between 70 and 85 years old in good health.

The DNA reads as follows: TGTGCCAGCAGCTTAGCGCCGACGGACGTTGAAAAACTGTTTTTT. Translation gives CASSLAPTDVEKLFF. This chain is built from TRBV7-8 and TRBJ1-4; the D gene lacks a confident call. From the cysteine up to the phenylalanine, the CDR3 has a length of 15 residues. The DNA shown is the 45-base CDR3, in frame from base 1. Trimming at the junction amounts to 0 bases on V and 7 bases on J, and the germline ends lie 12 bases apart. The germline V gene yields SGHVS for CDR1 and FQNEAQ for CDR2.